The 18 T cell receptor beta chains below all came from one sample that was sequenced in a study of blood T cell repertoires in COVID-19. Assay used: immunoSEQ multiplex PCR; TCRdb lists only in-frame clones, some missing. The sample shows about 73,000 clones, about 80% of them seen only once. Sequencing input: peripheral blood. The source of these receptors is a woman aged 55-70 years with acute or convalescent COVID-19.

This clone was counted once. The V gene is TRBV15, the J gene TRBJ1-1; unclear D gene. Trimming left V 1 base short and J 3 bases short, with 12 bases between. The CDR3 contains 15 residues. The germline gives CDR1 LNHNV, CDR2 YYDKDF (reference sequence). The CDR3 DNA sequence: TGTGCCACCAGCAGAGCAGCCGGCGGATACACTGAAGCTTTCTTT. It codes for CATSRAAGGYTEAFF.

The rearrangement uses TRBV4-2 and TRBJ2-1; D uncertain. Germline CDR1 reads LGHNA; CDR2 reads YNFKEQ. This CDR3 has 15 amino acids. V was pared by 0 bases and J by 5 bases, with 11 bases between. CDR3: CASSQDRYLHNEQFF. CDR3 nucleotides: TGTGCCAGCAGCCAAGATCGATACTTGCACAATGAGCAGTTCTTC.

This sequence joins TRBV7-6 and TRBJ2-2, with TRBD2 matching over 10 bases. This CDR3 is built from 15 residues. J gave up 5 bases and V 5 bases, and 5 bases lay outside the gene matches. The germline gives CDR1 SGHVS, CDR2 FNYEAQ. The DNA for the CDR3 is TGTGCCAGCAGCCCCAGCGGGGGGGTTACCGGGGAGCTGTTTTTT. This gives the protein CASSPSGGVTGELFF.

In its sample, this clone was seen once. The chain is built from TRBV15 and TRBJ1-5; a possible D gene is TRBD1 (5 bases). This CDR3 has 16 amino acids. The germline V gene encodes CDR1 LNHNV and CDR2 YYDKDF (reference sequence). Trimming removed 5 bases from V and 0 bases from J, with 14 bases in between. CDR3 bases: TGTGCCACCAGCCCTGGGGGGGGATATAGCAATCAGCCCCAGCATTTT. As protein: CATSPGGGYSNQPQHF.

The chain carries TRBV27 and TRBJ1-2; TRBD1 agrees at 11 bases. With 5 bases clipped from V and 4 bases from J, the junction kept 9 bases outside the gene matches. In germline, CDR1 is MNHEY, CDR2 SMNVEV (reference sequence). The CDR3 length is 16 residues. CDR3 amino acids: CASSSLDRGLFYGYTF. The CDR3 bases are TGTGCCAGCAGTAGTTTGGACAGGGGGCTTTTCTATGGCTACACCTTC.

The chain joins TRBV4-1 to TRBJ1-6, with 7 bases matching TRBD1. CDR3 size: 15 residues. The germline CDR1 and CDR2 sequences are MGHRA and YSYEKL. The V segment lost 6 bases and the J segment 4 bases; nucleotides outside the gene matches: 6. DNA of the CDR3: TGCGCCAGCAGTCGTGGGACAGAATATAATTCACCCCTCCACTTT. Protein: CASSRGTEYNSPLHF.

This clone appeared a few times. The rearrangement joins TRBV5-1 to TRBJ1-1; 8 bases align to TRBD1. Germline V gene data show CDR1 as SGHRS and CDR2 as YFSETQ. J lost 2 bases, V lost 4 bases, and 7 bases had no gene match. The CDR3 spans 15 residues. This CDR3 is CASSQSTGGNTEAFF. In nucleotides, the CDR3 is TGCGCCAGCAGCCAATCTACAGGGGGAAACACTGAAGCTTTCTTT. The full variable domain, in which reference TRBV5-1 and TRBJ1-1 provide the parts outside the CDR3, is KAGVTQTPRYLIKTRGQQVTLSCSPISGHRSVSWYQQTPGQGLQFLFEYFSETQRNKGNFPGRFSGRQFSNSRSEMNVSTLELGDSALYLCASSQSTGGNTEAFFGQGTRLTVV.

The chain is built from TRBV5-1 and TRBJ1-2; 8 positions match TRBD1. This CDR3 region has 14 residues. CDR1 and CDR2 from the germline V gene are SGHRS and YFSETQ. The ends lost 0 bases at V and 2 bases at J; junction bases unmatched: 0. The CDR3 bases are TGCGCCAGCAGCTTGGGGGACAGGAACTATGGCTACACCTTC. Protein product: CASSLGDRNYGYTF.

Concerning this clone itself: At one of its ends the junction is not consistent with the germline gene, which may arise from a read error. The V call is TRBV6-1, the J call TRBJ1-3, with TRBD1 as a possible D gene (6 bases). The germline CDR1 and CDR2 sequences are MNHNS and SASEGT. The CDR3 consists of 15 residues. The CDR3 DNA sequence: TGTGCCAGCAGGGAAGGGGGACTCTCTGGAAACACCATATATTTT. It is translated as CASREGGLSGNTIYF.

The table lists this clone with many counts. This specimen includes other DNA sequences encoding the same CDR3. The chain is built from TRBV2 and TRBJ1-1; 8 positions match TRBD1. CDR1 and CDR2 (germline): SNHLY, FYNNEI. J gave up 3 bases and V 6 bases, and 6 bases lay outside the gene matches. This CDR3 spans 14 amino acids. The CDR3 DNA is TGTGCCAGCAGGCTTGACAGGGGTGACACTGAAGCTTTCTTT. This translates into CASRLDRGDTEAFF.

CDR3: CASSLTGSSSTDTQYF. Written as DNA, the CDR3 is TGTGCCAGCAGCCTGACAGGCTCCTCTAGCACAGATACGCAGTATTTT. This sequence joins TRBV9 and TRBJ2-3, with TRBD1 as a possible D gene (6 bases). Germline lookup yields CDR1 SGDLS and CDR2 YYNGEE. Trimming pared 4 bases from V and 0 bases from J, leaving 15 bases between. The CDR3 is 16 amino acids.

The chain has TRBV28 and TRBJ2-5; D unclear. The germline V gene encodes CDR1 MDHEN and CDR2 SYDVKM. The CDR3 covers 12 residues. V lost 6 bases to trimming and J lost 4 bases, with 9 bases between them. As DNA, the CDR3 is TGTGCCAGCAGCTCCACCAGAGAGACCCAGTACTTC. Residues: CASSSTRETQYF.

This clone was observed a few times. The chain's CDR3 is CAISERVDRANSPLHF. The CDR3 DNA follows: TGTGCCATCAGTGAAAGGGTCGACAGGGCCAATTCACCCCTCCACTTT. The gene calls are TRBV10-3 and TRBJ1-6; 7 nucleotides agree with TRBD1. The CDR3 is 16 amino acids. Germline CDR1 reads ENHRY; CDR2 reads SYGVKD. The J segment lost 7 bases and the V segment lost 3 bases, leaving 9 bases of the junction unmatched.

Concerning this clone: At one boundary the junction diverges from the germline segment, which might be a read error. The chain employs TRBV7-9 and TRBJ2-1, with no clear D. The CDR3 covers 11 residues. The V gene's germline CDR1 is SEHNR and CDR2 FQNEAQ (reference sequence). CDR3 in amino acids: CASSSSNEQFF. DNA of the CDR3: TGTGCCAGCAGCTCCTCCAATGAGCAGTTCTTC.

The rearrangement links TRBV6-1 to TRBJ1-2; D gene uncertain. Germline V lookup: CDR1 MNHNS, CDR2 SASEGT. V was cut by 2 bases and J by 8 bases, with 15 bases left in between. This CDR3 comprises 14 residues. The CDR3 sequence is CASSEPEGGGGYTF. The CDR3, as DNA: TGTGCCAGCAGTGAACCGGAGGGAGGTGGCGGCTACACCTTC.

The chain joins TRBV7-2 to TRBJ1-2; D might be TRBD1 (5 bases). The CDR3 extends over 13 amino acids. Germline CDR1 and CDR2: SGHTA and FQGNSA. The V and J ends lost 6 bases and 4 bases respectively, with 12 bases between them. CDR3 sequence reads: CASSPQGTYGYTF. The CDR3 bases are TGTGCCAGCAGTCCCCAGGGAACCTATGGCTACACCTTC. Full variable domain (remainder filled in from reference TRBV7-2 and TRBJ1-2): GAGVSQSPSNKVTEKGKDVELRCDPISGHTALYWYRQSLGQGLEFLIYFQGNSAPDKSGLPSDRFSAERTGGSVSTLTIQRTQQEDSAVYLCASSPQGTYGYTFGSGTRLTVV.

The chain employs TRBV6-5 and TRBJ2-1, with 8 nucleotides matching TRBD1. The trim removed 8 bases at V and 6 bases at J, leaving 9 bases unmatched. This CDR3 is built from 14 residues. Germline values: CDR1 MNHEY, CDR2 SVGAGI. The CDR3 here is CASGQGLWRNEQFF. The CDR3, as DNA: TGTGCCAGCGGACAGGGTTTATGGCGCAATGAGCAGTTCTTC.

The CDR3 here is CASSMESTAFHIQYF. The CDR3 DNA reads as TGTGCCAGTAGTATGGAAAGTACAGCATTTCACATTCAGTACTTC. V is TRBV19 and J is TRBJ2-4; D unclear. Germline V gene sequence: CDR1 LNHDA, CDR2 SQIVND (reference sequence). V lost 3 bases, J lost 8 bases, and 17 bases lay in between. The CDR3 length is 15 residues.